What follows is one T cell receptor beta chain and its context. Its antigen remains unidentified. Other DNA sequences in this sample translate to the same CDR3. At collection, donors were nominally healthy, but unrecorded immune exposures were probable. This sample is part of a study of cytomegalovirus exposure and HLA in healthy donors. Study-level results: HLA alleles were associated with 16,951 TCR beta sequences in a later analysis at 0.05 false discovery rate. There were fewer than 200 TCR beta chains listed as cytomegalovirus-associated. Reports described diagnosis of cytomegalovirus status by the classifier as highly specific and sensitive.

In the PCR, 60 Vbeta and 13 Jbeta primers were used. Measured with immunoSEQ multiplex PCR; TCRdb has only the in-frame clones, and not every one. This sample has 150,000 to 200,000 clones; roughly 70% occur once, and the top ten carry 2.5% to 3.5%. The V gene end was trimmed by 5 bases and the J gene end by 2 bases; junction bases not matched to a gene: 8. CDR3 length: 15 amino acids. Germline CDR1 is MNHNS and CDR2 is SASEGT. The material sequenced was PBMCs. The gene calls are TRBV6-1 and TRBJ1-2; 7 bases align to TRBD1. The receptor was derived from a woman aged 45-65 years in good health and CMV-seropositive. CDR3 in amino acids: CASSRQGTGNYGYTF. The CDR3 nucleotides read TGTGCCAGCAGTAGACAGGGAACTGGAAACTATGGCTACACCTTC.